This TCR beta chain stems from a study of shared clonotypes between healthy human individuals. Of note for this clone: The antigen is undetermined.

Several immunoSEQ 96-well plates shared each subset's DNA, each plate a replicate. Measured with immunoSEQ multiplex PCR; TCRdb has only the in-frame clones, and not every one. Found here are some 1 million clones, about three quarters of them singletons; the top ten hold approximately 1.5%. Overall study findings and caveats: Shared clonotypes: about 5% naive CD4, around 4% naive CD8, roughly 2.4% memory CD4, 0.4% to 0.45% memory CD8.

The clonotype was recovered from a man aged 18-30 years in good health. Sample: memory CD4+ T cells sorted from blood. Specified subset: CD45RA-negative fraction.

The CDR3 sequence: CASSLAKRGYEQYF. The CDR3 DNA is TGTGCCAGCAGCTTGGCCAAGCGGGGGTACGAGCAGTACTTC. The chain is built from TRBV5-4 and TRBJ2-7; 8 bases fit TRBD2. Germline V gene sequence: CDR1 SGHNT, CDR2 YYREEE (reference sequence). The CDR3 sequence is 14 residues long. Trimming removed 0 bases from V and 4 bases from J; junction bases left unmatched: 3.